The rows below give T cell receptor beta chains drawn from one sample of a study of monozygotic twins with cystic fibrosis. This table comes from immunoSEQ multiplex PCR, and its TCRdb copy is limited to in-frame clones, with some not included. The data show tens of thousands of clones, with roughly 96% seen just once and 0.15% to 0.2% held by the top ten. The sequenced sample was blood. Receptor source: a girl aged 2 to 10 with cystic fibrosis. Each CDR3 is given with its conserved first and last residue. D genes are given only for firm matches. Clone size is not always given. Where it is, it says once, few, many or a class for expanded clones.

CDR3 length	J gene	clone size	D gene	V gene	CDR3 DNA	CDR3 protein
16	TRBJ2-2	NA	NA	TRBV14	TGTGCCAGCAACACAATTCTCGGGGGAACCACCGGGGAGCTGTTTTTT	CASNTILGGTTGELFF
14	TRBJ2-7	NA	NA	TRBV5-1	TGCGCCAGCAGCTTGGGAGGACAATTCTACGAGCAGTACTTC	CASSLGGQFYEQYF
13	TRBJ2-3	NA	NA	TRBV25-1	TGTGCCACCGCGACGACCGCTACAGATACGCAGTATTTT	CATATTATDTQYF
17	TRBJ2-2	NA	TRBD1	TRBV7-6	TGTGCCAGCAGCCCCCGTTTGAGGGGGCGAGTCACCGGGGAGCTGTTTTTT	CASSPRLRGRVTGELFF
14	TRBJ2-4	NA	TRBD1	TRBV27	TGTGCCAGCAGTAGAGGGGGCGCAGGAAACATTCAGTACTTC	CASSRGGAGNIQYF
14	TRBJ1-1	NA	NA	TRBV15	TGTGCCACCAGCAGAGATGGGTTGGCGACTGAAGCTTTCTTT	CATSRDGLATEAFF
16	TRBJ1-4	NA	TRBD1	TRBV7-2	TGTGCCAGCAGCTTACACCCGACAGGGGCGGGGGAAAAACTGTTTTTT	CASSLHPTGAGEKLFF
15	TRBJ1-1	NA	NA	TRBV4-1	TGCGCCAGCAGCCAACCGGGACTTAAGAACACTGAAGCTTTCTTT	CASSQPGLKNTEAFF
13	TRBJ2-6	once	NA	TRBV6-5	TGTGCCAGCAGCCGGGACTTTCGAGGCGTCCTGACTTTC	CASSRDFRGVLTF
15	TRBJ1-1	NA	TRBD1	TRBV2	TGTGCCAGCAACCCGGGACAGGGGCCGAACACTGAAGCTTTCTTT	CASNPGQGPNTEAFF
18	TRBJ1-1	NA	TRBD1	TRBV27	TGTGCCAGCAGTCTAAGCCACAGGGGGAGGTGGCCGGACACTGAAGCTTTCTTT	CASSLSHRGRWPDTEAFF
15	TRBJ2-7	NA	TRBD2	TRBV4-1	TGCGCCAGCAGCCAATCGCGGGAGGCCCTCTACGAGCAGTACTTC	CASSQSREALYEQYF
14	TRBJ1-2	NA	NA	TRBV5-8	TGTGCCAGCAGCTTGGGTGATTACTACTATGGCTACACCTTC	CASSLGDYYYGYTF
13	TRBJ1-2	NA	NA	TRBV11-2	TGTGCCAGCAGCTCCCTTCTAGCCTATGGCTACACCTTC	CASSSLLAYGYTF
15	TRBJ1-1	NA	NA	TRBV6-1	TGTGCCAGCAGTGAGGCAACCTTCTCAAACACTGAAGCTTTCTTT	CASSEATFSNTEAFF
15	TRBJ2-7	NA	NA	TRBV18	TGTGCCAGCTCACCACAGGGGCTCCCCGCCTACGAGCAGTACTTC	CASSPQGLPAYEQYF
13	TRBJ2-7	NA	NA	TRBV10-1	TGCGCCAGCGGGCCAGGGACACGTCGGGAGCAGTACTTC	CASGPGTRREQYF
16	TRBJ2-7	NA	TRBD2	TRBV19	TGTGCCAGTAGTATAGGCCTCGGGACTAGCTTTAACGAGCAGTACTTC	CASSIGLGTSFNEQYF
14	TRBJ1-2	once	NA	TRBV28	TGTGCCAGCAGTTCCACTTTGGGTGTCTATGGCTACACCTTC	CASSSTLGVYGYTF
15	TRBJ1-1	NA	NA	TRBV6-5	TGTGCCAGCAGTTACCAAAACCCTTCTTGGACTGAAGCTTTCTTT	CASSYQNPSWTEAFF
12	TRBJ2-1	NA	NA	TRBV12-5	TGTGCTAGTGGTTTGAGCCCCGTCGAGCAGTTCTTC	CASGLSPVEQFF
15	TRBJ2-7	NA	NA	TRBV5-5	TGTGCCAGCAGCTTGTCGTGGGGGGCAACCGGCGAGCAGTACTTC	CASSLSWGATGEQYF
14	TRBJ1-1	NA	NA	TRBV2	TGTGCCAGCAGTGTTAACACATTGAACACTGAAGCTTTCTTT	CASSVNTLNTEAFF
15	TRBJ1-6	NA	TRBD1	TRBV27	TGTGCCAGCGCATTACGGACAGGGTATAATTCACCCCTCCACTTT	CASALRTGYNSPLHF
13	TRBJ1-2	NA	TRBD1	TRBV2	TGTGCCAGCAGTCCGACAGGGGGCGAGGGCTACACCTTC	CASSPTGGEGYTF
15	TRBJ1-2	few	NA	TRBV6-1	TGTGCCAGCAGTGAATACCGGGGTGAATTCGAGGGCTACACCTTC	CASSEYRGEFEGYTF
15	TRBJ1-3	NA	NA	TRBV19	TGTGCCAGCACCGGGACACCTATCTCTGGAAACACCATATATTTT	CASTGTPISGNTIYF
16	TRBJ2-5	once	TRBD1	TRBV4-1	TGCGCCAGCAGCCTCAGTACACAGGGGGTGTGGGAGACCCAGTACTTC	CASSLSTQGVWETQYF
13	TRBJ1-6	once	NA	TRBV6-5	TGTGCCTCAAAGGGTACAGGTAATTCACCCCTCCACTTT	CASKGTGNSPLHF